This T cell receptor (beta chain) was profiled in a study of blood T cell repertoires in COVID-19. About the research overall: Researchers got acute and convalescent COVID-19 samples from the United States, Italy and Spain. PBMCs, B-cell-depleted T cells, or T cells were the source of the cDNA or gDNA that made up the material.

Original analysis: Estimation of nucleated cell counts was performed using reference gene primer amplification. Profiling relied on immunoSEQ multiplex PCR, and the TCRdb table lists in-frame clones only, not all of them. D and trimming were read from the DNA, whereas the V and J calls and clone size are those reported in that table. The sample records approximately 240,000 clones, about 85% being singletons. Germline V gives CDR1 SGDLS, CDR2 YYNGEE. V trimming: 3 bases; J trimming: 4 bases; junction bases outside the gene matches: 8. The CDR3 consists of 16 residues. Material: peripheral blood. This receptor was identified in a woman aged 18-30 years who had recovered from COVID-19. This sequence joins TRBV9 and TRBJ2-1, with TRBD2 matching 9 bases. The CDR3 spells CASSAFLAGQYNEQFF. The CDR3 region has the DNA TGTGCCAGCAGCGCTTTCCTAGCGGGACAATACAATGAGCAGTTCTTC.